Listed here is a single T cell receptor (beta chain). Which antigen it targets is not known. Nothing much larger sits one base from this clone, and base qualities are not available. Collaborating institutions collected whole blood in K2EDTA tubes following their own protocols. For TCRbeta analysis, collaborators shipped samples in one of three forms: frozen whole blood, isolated PBMCs, or DNA extracted from either of those sample types. The CDR3 runs 14 amino acids, cysteine and phenylalanine included. This entry keeps only the CDR3 DNA: 42 bases, framed from base 1. From a lookup of the germline V gene, CDR1 and CDR2 are SNHLY and FYNNEI. At the junction V is shortened by 6 bases and J by 2 bases; bases outside the gene matches: 4. This specimen belongs to a study of blood T cell repertoires in COVID-19 (dated by TCRdb to about 2020). Regarding the research as a whole: The collaborator samples originated in the United States, Italy and Spain and spanned the acute and convalescent phases of COVID-19. Deeply sampled blood TCRbeta repertoires from subjects exposed to, actively infected with, or recovered from COVID-19 were included in the dataset. Where available, HLA class I and class II types were obtained from metadata supplied by the sample provider rather than from assay-based typing. Samples were obtained from the ongoing ImmuneRACE study (first 160 participants) and from over a thousand subjects provided by 6 global collaborators. Nearly every sample came with metadata listing a de-identified subject ID, COVID-19 status, age in years and sex. The material from the prospective study consisted of cDNA or gDNA derived from T cells, B-cell-depleted T cells, or PBMCs. The repertoires were released in a freely available public database intended as a resource for research on the immune response to SARS-CoV-2. On the study overall, not on this receptor specifically: Clinical and demographic metadata were provided uncurated, with the amount varying by source and participant.

TCRbeta CDR3 regions were amplified from genomic DNA by means of the immunoSEQ Assay, a bias-controlled multiplex PCR. The authors' pipeline ran thus. Nucleated cell counts per sample were estimated from amplification of reference gene primers within the assay. To quantify the absolute abundance of each unique TCRbeta CDR3 rearrangement, sequence reads were collapsed and filtered. Productive Simpson clonality was computed per sample as the square root of Simpson's diversity index over productive rearrangements. The table was pulled from immuneACCESS by TCRdb, which kept in-frame rearrangements only. Such tables lose some clones; where checked, under half of the loss comes from unresolved V genes, and the rest has no known cause. V and J calls and clone size follow that table, whereas D and trimming were derived from the DNA. Within this sample are about 120,000 clones, with around nine tenths of them counted one time only. Roughly 2% of the sample lies in the top ten.

This TCR was sampled from a human donor with active COVID-19. The donor label of this sample is uncertain. The rearranged chain carries TRBV2 and TRBJ2-4; 7 nucleotides in the junction match TRBD1. Sequencing used peripheral blood. The nucleotide sequence is given as TGTGCCAGCAGCCTAGGGGGCTCCAAAAACATTCAGTACTTC. The translation is CASSLGGSKNIQYF. The entire variable domain, with the stretches around the CDR3 drawn from the reference TRBV2 and TRBJ2-4 proteins, is EPEVTQTPSHQVTQMGQEVILRCVPISNHLYFYWYRQILGQKVEFLVSFYNNEISEKSEIFDDQFSVERPDGSNFTLKIRSTKLEDSAMYFCASSLGGSKNIQYFGAGTRLSVL.